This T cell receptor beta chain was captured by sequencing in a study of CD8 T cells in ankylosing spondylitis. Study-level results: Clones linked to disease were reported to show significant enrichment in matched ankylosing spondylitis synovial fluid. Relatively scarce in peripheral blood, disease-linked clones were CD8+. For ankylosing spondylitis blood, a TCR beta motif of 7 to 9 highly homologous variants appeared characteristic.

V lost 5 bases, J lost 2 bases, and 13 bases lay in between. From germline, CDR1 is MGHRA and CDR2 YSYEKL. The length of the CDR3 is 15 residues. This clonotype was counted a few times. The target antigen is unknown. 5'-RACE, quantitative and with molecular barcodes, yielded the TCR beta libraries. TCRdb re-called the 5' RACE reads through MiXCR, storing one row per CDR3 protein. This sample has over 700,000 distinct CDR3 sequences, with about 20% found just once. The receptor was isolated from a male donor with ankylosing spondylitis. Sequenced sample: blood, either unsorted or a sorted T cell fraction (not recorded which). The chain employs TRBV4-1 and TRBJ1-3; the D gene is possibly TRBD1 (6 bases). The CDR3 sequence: CASSKGGRAGNTIYF. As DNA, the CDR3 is TGCGCCAGCAGCAAGGGGGGCAGGGCTGGAAACACCATATATTTT.